The rows below give T cell receptor beta chains drawn from one sample of a study of CD8 T cells in ankylosing spondylitis. In TCRdb, the 5' RACE reads were re-called with MiXCR into one record per CDR3 protein. Of approximately 540,000 distinct CDR3 sequences listed, approximately 11% are singletons. Sequenced sample: blood, either unsorted or a sorted T cell fraction (not recorded which). The receptors stem from a male donor with ankylosing spondylitis. The CDR3 runs from the conserved cysteine through the conserved F or W. A D gene is named only where the DNA matches it firmly. Expanded clones are given a class, and other clones once, few, many or no size at all.

d_gene: NA; v_gene: TRBV7-6; abundance: many; j_gene: TRBJ1-2; CDR3aa: CASSLAAGTNYGYTF; CDR3nt: TGTGCCAGCAGCTTAGCTGCAGGGACTAACTATGGCTACACCTTC
d_gene: TRBD2; v_gene: TRBV19; abundance: few; j_gene: TRBJ2-2; CDR3aa: CASSWRTSPTGELFF; CDR3nt: TGTGCCAGTAGTTGGAGGACTAGCCCCACCGGGGAGCTGTTTTTT
d_gene: TRBD1; v_gene: TRBV27; abundance: few; j_gene: TRBJ2-7; CDR3aa: CASSYPGTGAREQYF; CDR3nt: TGTGCCAGCAGCTACCCCGGGACAGGGGCTAGGGAGCAGTACTTC
d_gene: NA; v_gene: TRBV18; abundance: few; j_gene: TRBJ1-1; CDR3aa: CASSPNRAEAFF; CDR3nt: TGTGCCAGCTCACCAAACAGGGCTGAAGCTTTCTTT
d_gene: NA; v_gene: TRBV11-2; abundance: few; j_gene: TRBJ2-1; CDR3aa: CASSLVRDSVTYNEQFF; CDR3nt: TGTGCCAGCAGCTTAGTCCGCGACAGTGTTACCTACAATGAGCAGTTCTTC
d_gene: NA; v_gene: TRBV7-9; abundance: many; j_gene: TRBJ2-4; CDR3aa: CASSLGTQAKNIQYF; CDR3nt: TGTGCCAGCAGCTTAGGGACACAAGCCAAAAACATTCAGTACTTC
d_gene: NA; v_gene: TRBV20-1; abundance: few; j_gene: TRBJ2-1; CDR3aa: CSARVRLANPEDNEQFF; CDR3nt: TGCAGTGCTAGAGTTCGGCTAGCTAACCCCGAGGACAATGAGCAGTTCTTC
d_gene: NA; v_gene: TRBV30; abundance: NA; j_gene: TRBJ2-3; CDR3aa: CAWSGGTVAQYF; CDR3nt: TGTGCCTGGAGCGGAGGGACCGTGGCGCAGTATTTT
d_gene: TRBD2; v_gene: TRBV5-5; abundance: NA; j_gene: TRBJ2-5; CDR3aa: CASSLGGLTIVETQYF; CDR3nt: TGTGCCAGCAGCCTCGGGGGGTTGACCATCGTTGAGACCCAGTACTTC
d_gene: TRBD1; v_gene: TRBV4-2; abundance: few; j_gene: TRBJ2-5; CDR3aa: CASSQETGSETQYF; CDR3nt: TGTGCCAGCAGCCAAGAGACAGGGAGCGAGACCCAGTACTTC
d_gene: TRBD2; v_gene: TRBV7-8; abundance: NA; j_gene: TRBJ2-5; CDR3aa: CASSPLLAGRQETQYF; CDR3nt: TGTGCCAGCAGCCCACTACTAGCGGGAAGGCAAGAGACCCAGTACTTC
d_gene: NA; v_gene: TRBV5-1; abundance: NA; j_gene: TRBJ2-1; CDR3aa: CASSPQGVRGYNEQFF; CDR3nt: TGCGCCAGCAGCCCCCAGGGGGTCCGGGGGTACAATGAGCAGTTCTTC